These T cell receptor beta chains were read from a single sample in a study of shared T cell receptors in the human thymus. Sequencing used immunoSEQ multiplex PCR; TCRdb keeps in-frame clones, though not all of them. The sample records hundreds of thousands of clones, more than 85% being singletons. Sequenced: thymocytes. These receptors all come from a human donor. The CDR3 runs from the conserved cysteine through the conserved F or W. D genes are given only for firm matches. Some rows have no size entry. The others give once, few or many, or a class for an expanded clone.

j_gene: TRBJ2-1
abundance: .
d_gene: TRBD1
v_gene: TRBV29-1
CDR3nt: TGCAGCGTTGAAGTGGAGCAGGGGGCGGGTAATGAGCAGTTCTTC
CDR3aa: CSVEVEQGAGNEQFF

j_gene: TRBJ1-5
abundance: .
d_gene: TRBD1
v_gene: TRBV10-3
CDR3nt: TGTGCCTCGCGGGACAGGGGGCGCTTCGGCAATCAGCCCCAGCATTTT
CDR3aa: CASRDRGRFGNQPQHF

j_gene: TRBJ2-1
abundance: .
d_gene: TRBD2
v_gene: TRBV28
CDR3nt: TGTGCCAGCAGTAATAGCGGGAGGGCCGTCAATGAGCAGTTCTTC
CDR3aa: CASSNSGRAVNEQFF

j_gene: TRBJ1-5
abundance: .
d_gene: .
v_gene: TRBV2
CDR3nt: TGTGCCAGCAGAGAACCAGGCCAGCCCCAGCATTTT
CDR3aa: CASREPGQPQHF

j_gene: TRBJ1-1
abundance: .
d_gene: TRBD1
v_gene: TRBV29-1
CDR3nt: TGCAGCGTTGCGGAGGGGACAGGGGGCCGAGGGACTGAAGCTTTCTTT
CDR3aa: CSVAEGTGGRGTEAFF

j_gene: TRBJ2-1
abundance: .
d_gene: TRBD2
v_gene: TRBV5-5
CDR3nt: TGTGCCAGCAGCTTGGGGAAGGCCGGACTAGCGGGGATCAATGAGCAGTTCTTC
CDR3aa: CASSLGKAGLAGINEQFF

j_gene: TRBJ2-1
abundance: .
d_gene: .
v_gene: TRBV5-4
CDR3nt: TGTGCCAGCAGCTCCCGGACAAGAAGGGAGGGGGCAGCGAATGAGCAGTTCTTC
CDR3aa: CASSSRTRREGAANEQFF

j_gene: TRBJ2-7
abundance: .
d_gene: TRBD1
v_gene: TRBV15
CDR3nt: TGTGCCACCAGCAAGACAGGGGCTAGTTACGAGCAGTACTTC
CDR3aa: CATSKTGASYEQYF

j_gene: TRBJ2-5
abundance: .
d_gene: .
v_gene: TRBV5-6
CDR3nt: TGTGCCAGCAGGCGTACCGGGACTTGGGTGGAGACCCAGTACTTC
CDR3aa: CASRRTGTWVETQYF

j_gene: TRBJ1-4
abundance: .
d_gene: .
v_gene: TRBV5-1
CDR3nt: TGCGCCAGCAGCTTGGTAGTTTCCGGACCTAATGAAAAACTGTTTTTT
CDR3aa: CASSLVVSGPNEKLFF

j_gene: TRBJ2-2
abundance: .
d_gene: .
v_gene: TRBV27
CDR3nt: TGTGCCAGCAGTTTGCCGGGGAGCGGAAGAAGGTCCGGGGAGCTGTTTTTT
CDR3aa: CASSLPGSGRRSGELFF

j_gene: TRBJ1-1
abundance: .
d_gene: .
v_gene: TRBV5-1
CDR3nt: TGCGCCAGCAGCTTGGATGCACGAGAGGACACTGAAGCTTTCTTT
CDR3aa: CASSLDAREDTEAFF

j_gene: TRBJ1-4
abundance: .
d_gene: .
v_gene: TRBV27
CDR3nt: TGTGCCAGCAGTAAATCGGACAGAGCCGGAGAAAAACTGTTTTTT
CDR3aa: CASSKSDRAGEKLFF

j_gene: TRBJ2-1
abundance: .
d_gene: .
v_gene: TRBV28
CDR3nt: TGTGCCAGTCAACGGGGCGGGTCCCTAAGCTCCTACAATGAGCAGTTCTTC
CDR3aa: CASQRGGSLSSYNEQFF

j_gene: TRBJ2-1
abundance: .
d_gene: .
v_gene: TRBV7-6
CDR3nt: TGTGCCAGCAGCCGACTCAATGAGCAGTTCTTC
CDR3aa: CASSRLNEQFF

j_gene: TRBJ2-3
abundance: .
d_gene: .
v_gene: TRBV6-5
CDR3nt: TGTGCCAGCAGTTTACTCGGCACAGATACGCAGTATTTT
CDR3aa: CASSLLGTDTQYF

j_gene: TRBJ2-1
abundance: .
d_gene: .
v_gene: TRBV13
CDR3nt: TGTGCCAGCAGCTTAGGGGTAGTTAGTAATGAGCAGTTCTTC
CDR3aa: CASSLGVVSNEQFF

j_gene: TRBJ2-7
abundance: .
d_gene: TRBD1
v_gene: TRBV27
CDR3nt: TGTGCCAGCAGTAACCGACAGGGTCCAGCCTACGAGCAGTACTTC
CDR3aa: CASSNRQGPAYEQYF

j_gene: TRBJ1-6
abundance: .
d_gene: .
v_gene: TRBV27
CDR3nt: TGTGCCAGCAGTTCACTGGACAGAGACTATAATTCACCCCTCCACTTT
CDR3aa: CASSSLDRDYNSPLHF

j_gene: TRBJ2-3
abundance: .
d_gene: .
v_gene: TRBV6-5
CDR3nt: TGTGCCAGCAGTTACGGAAGCGGAGCTAGCACAGATACGCAGTATTTT
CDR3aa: CASSYGSGASTDTQYF

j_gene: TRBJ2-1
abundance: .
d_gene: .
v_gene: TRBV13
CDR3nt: TGTGCCAGCAGACAGGGCTACAATGAGCAGTTCTTC
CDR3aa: CASRQGYNEQFF

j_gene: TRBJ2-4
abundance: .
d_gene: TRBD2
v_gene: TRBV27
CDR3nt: TGTGCCAGCAGTCCATTCCCGGGACTAAAGGCCAAAAACATTCAGTACTTC
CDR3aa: CASSPFPGLKAKNIQYF

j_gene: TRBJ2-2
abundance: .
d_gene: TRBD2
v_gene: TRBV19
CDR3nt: TGTGCCAGTAGCTCACAGCGACTAGCGGGAGACACCGGGGAGCTGTTTTTT
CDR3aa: CASSSQRLAGDTGELFF

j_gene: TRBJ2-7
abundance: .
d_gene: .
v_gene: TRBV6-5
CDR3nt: TGTGCCAGCAGTTACCGACCAGGCTACGAGCAGTACTTC
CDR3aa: CASSYRPGYEQYF

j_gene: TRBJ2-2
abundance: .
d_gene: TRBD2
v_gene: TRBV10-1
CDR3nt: TGCGCCAGCAGTGTTTGTGGACAGCAGGGGCGGGAGGTCCCCACCGGGGAGCTGTTTTTT
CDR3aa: CASSVCGQQGREVPTGELFF

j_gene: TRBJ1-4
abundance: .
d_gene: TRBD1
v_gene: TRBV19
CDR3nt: TGTGCCAGTACCCCCTTACCAGTGGGGACGGGACAGCATCCAACTAATGAAAAACTGTTTTTT
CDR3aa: CASTPLPVGTGQHPTNEKLFF

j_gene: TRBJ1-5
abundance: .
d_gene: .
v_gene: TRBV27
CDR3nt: TGTGCCAGCAGTTTATCACACGGGAGCCAGCCCCAGCATTTT
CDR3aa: CASSLSHGSQPQHF

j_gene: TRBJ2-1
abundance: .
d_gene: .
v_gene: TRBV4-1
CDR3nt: TGCGCCAGCAGCCAAGTCCGGGGGGCTAGCGCCTACAATGAGCAGTTCTTC
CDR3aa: CASSQVRGASAYNEQFF

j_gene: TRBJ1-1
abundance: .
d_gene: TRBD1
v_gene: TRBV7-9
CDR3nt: TGTGCCACTTTGGCAGGGGGCTCCTTTGGCACTGAAGCTTTCTTT
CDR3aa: CATLAGGSFGTEAFF

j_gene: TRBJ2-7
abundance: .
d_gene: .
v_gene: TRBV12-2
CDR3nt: TGTGCAAGTCGCTTAGGGAAACTCGGGCAGTACTTC
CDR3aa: CASRLGKLGQYF

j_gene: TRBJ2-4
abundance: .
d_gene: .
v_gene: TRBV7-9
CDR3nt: TGTGCCAGCAGCTTAGGGGGCCCGGGGAACATTCAGTACTTC
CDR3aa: CASSLGGPGNIQYF

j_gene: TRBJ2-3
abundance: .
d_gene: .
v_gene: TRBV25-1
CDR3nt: TGTGCCAGCAGTGAATCACCCCGGAGTGATACGCAGTATTTT
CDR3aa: CASSESPRSDTQYF

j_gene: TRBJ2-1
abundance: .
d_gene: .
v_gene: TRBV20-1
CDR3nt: TGCAGTGCTAGCAGGAACAATGAGCAGTTCTTC
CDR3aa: CSASRNNEQFF

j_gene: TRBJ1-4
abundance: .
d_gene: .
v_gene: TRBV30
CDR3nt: TGTGCCTGGAGTGTAGGGGCGGCGGGGTGTGAAAAACTGTTTTTT
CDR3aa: CAWSVGAAGCEKLFF

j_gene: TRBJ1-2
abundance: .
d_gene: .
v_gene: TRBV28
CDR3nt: TGTGCCAGCAGTTTATCTATACCTCGAGGGGAGGGCGGCTACACCTTC
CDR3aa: CASSLSIPRGEGGYTF

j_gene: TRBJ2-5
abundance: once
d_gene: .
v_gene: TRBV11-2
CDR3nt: TGTGCCAGCGGACTCGGGGCCCAAGAGACCCAGTACTTC
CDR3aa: CASGLGAQETQYF

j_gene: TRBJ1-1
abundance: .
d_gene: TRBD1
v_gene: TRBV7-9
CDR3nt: TGTGCCAGCAGCTCCCCGGACAGGATGAACACTGAAGCTTTCTTT
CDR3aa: CASSSPDRMNTEAFF

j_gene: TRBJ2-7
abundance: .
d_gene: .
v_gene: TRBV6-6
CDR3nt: TGTGCCAGCAGTTACTCGGGTGTAGCTGACTACGAGCAGTACTTC
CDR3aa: CASSYSGVADYEQYF

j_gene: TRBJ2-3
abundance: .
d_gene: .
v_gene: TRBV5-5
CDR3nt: TGTGCCAGCAGCTTGATTAGCGCGTATAGCACAGATACGCAGTATTTT
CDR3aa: CASSLISAYSTDTQYF

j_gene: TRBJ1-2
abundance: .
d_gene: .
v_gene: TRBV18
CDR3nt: TGTGCCAGCTCACCAATTTCGGGGAATGGCTACACCTTC
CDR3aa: CASSPISGNGYTF

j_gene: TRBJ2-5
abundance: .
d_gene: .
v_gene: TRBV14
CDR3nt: TGTGCCAGCAGCCAAGCCACCGGGCTCCAAGAGACCCAGTACTTC
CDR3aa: CASSQATGLQETQYF

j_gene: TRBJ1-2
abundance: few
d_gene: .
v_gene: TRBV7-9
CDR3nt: TGTGCCAGCAGCTGCCGGGACTCAAGGGACTATGGCTACACCTTC
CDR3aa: CASSCRDSRDYGYTF

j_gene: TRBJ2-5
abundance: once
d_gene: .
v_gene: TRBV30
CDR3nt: TGTGCCTGGAGTCAAAGGGTGGGGGGCAAGCCCCGGAAGACCCAGTACTTC
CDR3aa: CAWSQRVGGKPRKTQYF

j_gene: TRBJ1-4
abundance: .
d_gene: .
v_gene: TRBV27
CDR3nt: TGTGCCAGCAGTTTCGTGACCGGGGATGAAAAACTGTTTTTT
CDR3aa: CASSFVTGDEKLFF

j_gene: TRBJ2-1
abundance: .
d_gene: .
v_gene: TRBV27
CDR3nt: TGTGCCAGCAGTTCTTGGGTCACCGACAATGAGCAGTTCTTC
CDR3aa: CASSSWVTDNEQFF

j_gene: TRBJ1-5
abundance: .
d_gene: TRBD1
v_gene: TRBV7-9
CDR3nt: TGTGCCAGCACCCTTGAAGGTGGACAGGGTAAACAGCCCCAGCATTTT
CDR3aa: CASTLEGGQGKQPQHF

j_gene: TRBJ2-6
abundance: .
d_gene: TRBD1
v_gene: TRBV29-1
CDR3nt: TGCAGCGTCCGGACAGGAGTCTCTGGGGCCAACGTCCTGACTTTC
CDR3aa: CSVRTGVSGANVLTF

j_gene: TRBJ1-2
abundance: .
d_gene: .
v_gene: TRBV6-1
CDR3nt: TGTGCCAGCAGTGCCCCATTGACAGAGAACTATGGCTACACCTTC
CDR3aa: CASSAPLTENYGYTF

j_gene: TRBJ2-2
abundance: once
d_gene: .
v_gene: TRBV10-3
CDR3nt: TGTGCCATCAGTGATAGGGGCACCGGGGAGCTGTTTTTT
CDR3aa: CAISDRGTGELFF

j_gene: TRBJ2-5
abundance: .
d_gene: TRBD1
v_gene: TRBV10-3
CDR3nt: TGTGCCATCAGTGAGAACGGACAGGGCGACCAAGAGACCCAGTACTTC
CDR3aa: CAISENGQGDQETQYF